A single sample is the source of the 9 T cell receptor beta chains below, sequenced in a study of blood T cell repertoires in COVID-19. Here immunoSEQ multiplex PCR was the method, and the copy in TCRdb shows in-frame clones only, minus some. Of 150,000 to 200,000 clones listed, more than 65% are singletons. Sequences were obtained from PBMCs or T cells enriched from blood (not recorded which). The receptors were sampled from a man aged 45-60 years who had recovered from COVID-19.

The chain uses TRBV14 and TRBJ2-5, with 8 nucleotides matching TRBD1. The CDR3 is made up of 20 amino acids. Germline V gene sequence: CDR1 SGHDN, CDR2 FVKESK. J was trimmed by 4 bases and V by 1 base; bases with no gene match: 20. The CDR3 DNA follows: TGTGCCAGCAGCCAAGGAGGGACAGGCAAAGCGGCCGGAGGTAGAGAGACCCAGTACTTC. It is translated as CASSQGGTGKAAGGRETQYF.

The chain combines TRBV10-3 with TRBJ2-5, with a tentative D call TRBD2 (7 bases). Germline values: CDR1 ENHRY, CDR2 SYGVKD. Trimming took 3 bases from V and 4 from J, leaving 15 bases between them. The CDR3 is 15 residues long. In DNA, the CDR3 is TGTGCCATCAGTGAAGGCGGGGGCCCCCCAGAGACCCAGTACTTC. It codes for CAISEGGGPPETQYF.

V usage is TRBV7-2 and J usage is TRBJ2-5; the D gene is possibly TRBD1 (6 bases). There are 18 residues in the CDR3. CDR1 SGHTA and CDR2 FQGNSA come from the germline V gene. V lost 5 bases to trimming and J lost 5 bases, with 27 bases between them. The CDR3 DNA reads as TGTGCCAGCAGCGTATGGAGAGGGCAGGGTTGGGGGCCTGAGACCCAGTACTTC. Residues: CASSVWRGQGWGPETQYF.

The chain has TRBV6-6 and TRBJ1-4; a possible D gene is TRBD1 (5 bases). The V gene's germline CDR1 is MNHNY and CDR2 SVGAGI (reference sequence). V was trimmed by 3 bases and J by 4 bases, leaving 12 bases between them. The CDR3 length is 15 residues. CDR3 region: CASSYGGTYNEKLFF. The CDR3 DNA is TGTGCCAGCAGTTATGGGGGGACCTATAATGAAAAACTGTTTTTT.

J is TRBJ1-6 and V is TRBV7-2; the D is unclear. Germline V lookup: CDR1 SGHTA, CDR2 FQGNSA. The CDR3 has 13 residues. V was pared by 7 bases and J by 10 bases, with 14 bases between. The CDR3 protein is CASNVLGESPLHF. In DNA, the CDR3 is TGTGCCAGCAACGTCCTGGGCGAGTCACCCCTCCACTTT. Together with reference TRBV7-2 and TRBJ1-6, the CDR3 gives the full variable domain: GAGVSQSPSNKVTEKGKDVELRCDPISGHTALYWYRQSLGQGLEFLIYFQGNSAPDKSGLPSDRFSAERTGGSVSTLTIQRTQQEDSAVYLCASNVLGESPLHFGNGTRLTVT.

The genes are TRBV25-1 and TRBJ1-4; possibly TRBD1 for D (5 bases). The CDR3 loop spans 15 amino acids. The ends were cut back, 3 bases at V and 5 bases at J, with 13 bases in the middle. CDR1 is MGHDK and CDR2 is SYGVNS in the germline V gene. CDR3: CASSDRRGLNEKLFF. The CDR3 DNA is TGTGCCAGCAGTGACAGGAGGGGACTAAATGAAAAACTGTTTTTT.

This clone was recorded once. The chain employs TRBV10-3 and TRBJ1-1; D gene uncertain. Trimming cost V 8 bases and J 4 bases, with 14 bases left between them. CDR1 ENHRY and CDR2 SYGVKD come from the germline V gene. The CDR3 length is 13 residues. The CDR3 region is CAIAGEVGTEAFF. The CDR3, as DNA: TGTGCCATCGCCGGGGAAGTTGGCACTGAAGCTTTCTTT.

The chain links TRBV3-1 (or the pseudogene TRBV3-2) to TRBJ1-5, with TRBD1 matching over 10 bases. The CDR3 loop spans 17 amino acids. J was trimmed by 0 bases and V by 4 bases; bases with no gene match: 6. Looked up from germline, CDR1 is LGHDT and CDR2 is YNNKEL (reference sequence). This CDR3 reads CASSLGQGVYSNQPQHF. As DNA, the CDR3 is TGTGCCAGCAGCCTTGGACAGGGGGTTTATAGCAATCAGCCCCAGCATTTT.

This clone was counted between two and nine times. The chain uses TRBV4-2 and TRBJ1-6; D is ambiguous. The V end lost 3 bases, the J end lost 6 bases, and 6 bases lay between the germline ends. CDR1 LGHNA and CDR2 YNFKEQ come from the germline V gene. The CDR3 sequence is 13 residues long. CDR3 bases: TGTGCCAGCAGCCAGGCTGGTAATTCACCCCTCCACTTT. The encoded protein is CASSQAGNSPLHF.